A single sample is the source of the 6 T cell receptor beta chains below, sequenced in a study of T-cell reconstitution after alpha-beta-depleted transplantation in children. The library targeted TCRbeta and was prepared with unique molecular identifiers. TCRdb passed the PCR reads through MiXCR, listing each CDR3 protein once. Seen here are roughly 590,000 distinct CDR3 sequences, approximately 17% observed once, and the top ten hold 1.1%. The sample here was PBMCs from the stem cell graft donor, taken from the stem cell graft. These TCRs come from a human donor who donated a stem cell graft to a child with acute myeloid leukemia.

The gene calls are TRBV29-1 and TRBJ2-5; the match to TRBD1 covers 9 bases. The junction had 8 bases not matched to a gene; V was cut back by 1 base and J by 5 bases. Germline V gene lookup returns CDR1 SQVTM and CDR2 ANQGSEA. The CDR3 has 15 amino acids. Written as DNA, the CDR3 is TGCAGCGTTGAAGGCCCCGGGACAGGGAAGGAGACCCAGTACTTC. Protein product: CSVEGPGTGKETQYF.

In this sample, this clonotype turned up many times. The V gene is TRBV20-1, the J gene TRBJ1-2; tentative D call: TRBD1 (6 bases). The CDR3 runs 15 residues. Trimming cost V 6 bases and J 3 bases, with 20 bases left between them. CDR1 is DFQATT and CDR2 is SNEGSKA in the germline V gene (reference sequence). The CDR3 DNA follows: TGCAGTGCCTCGCCACGGGACACCGGTGACTATGGCTACACCTTC. Translation: CSASPRDTGDYGYTF.

This clonotype was observed a few times. V and J are TRBV6-2 or TRBV6-3 and TRBJ2-1, with D unclear. The V end was cut by 8 bases, the J end by 15 bases, with 32 bases between. CDR3 length equals 16 residues. The germline gives CDR1 MNHEY, CDR2 SVGEGT. CDR3 nucleotide sequence: TGTGCCAGCGCCCGAATCCCTAGAGAACGCTCCACGGTGTGGTTCTTC. Protein sequence: CASARIPRERSTVWFF.

This clonotype came up a few times. J is TRBJ2-5 and V is TRBV14, with D hard to call. Trimming pared 0 bases from V and 4 bases from J, leaving 6 bases between. Germline V lookup: CDR1 SGHDN, CDR2 FVKESK. This CDR3 is 13 amino acids long. The CDR3 region is CASSQDGSETQYF. The CDR3 DNA sequence: TGTGCCAGCAGCCAAGATGGTTCAGAGACCCAGTACTTC.

CDR3 region: CASSLLQGPDYGYTF. In DNA form, the CDR3 reads TGCGCCAGCAGCTTATTGCAGGGGCCAGACTATGGCTACACCTTC. The chain joins TRBV5-1 to TRBJ1-2; TRBD1 is a possible D gene (6 bases). This CDR3 comprises 15 residues. Germline assignment: CDR1 SGHRS and CDR2 YFSETQ. The ends were cut back, 2 bases at V and 3 bases at J, with 14 bases in the middle.

This clonotype was detected only a few times. The V call is TRBV20-1, the J call TRBJ2-5, with a tentative D call TRBD2 (6 bases). The CDR3 is 16 amino acids. V was pared by 6 bases and J by 4 bases, with 24 bases between. CDR1 and CDR2 from the germline V gene are DFQATT and SNEGSKA (reference sequence). The CDR3 DNA sequence: TGCAGTGCCCAGAGCCAACCGGGACTTAGGGGAGAGACCCAGTACTTC. It yields the protein CSAQSQPGLRGETQYF.